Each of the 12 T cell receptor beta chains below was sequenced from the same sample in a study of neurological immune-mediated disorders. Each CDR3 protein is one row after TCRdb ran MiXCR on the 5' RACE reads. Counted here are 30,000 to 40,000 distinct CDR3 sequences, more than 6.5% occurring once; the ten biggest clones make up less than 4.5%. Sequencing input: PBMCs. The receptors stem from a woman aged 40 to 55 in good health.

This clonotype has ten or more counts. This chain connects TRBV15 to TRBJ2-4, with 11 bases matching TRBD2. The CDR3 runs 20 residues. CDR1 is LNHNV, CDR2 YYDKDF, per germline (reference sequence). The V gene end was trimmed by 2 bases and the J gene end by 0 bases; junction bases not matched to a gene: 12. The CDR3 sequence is CATSRYTSGRWKLAKNIQYF. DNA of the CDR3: TGTGCCACCAGCAGATATACTAGCGGGAGATGGAAGTTAGCCAAAAACATTCAGTACTTC.

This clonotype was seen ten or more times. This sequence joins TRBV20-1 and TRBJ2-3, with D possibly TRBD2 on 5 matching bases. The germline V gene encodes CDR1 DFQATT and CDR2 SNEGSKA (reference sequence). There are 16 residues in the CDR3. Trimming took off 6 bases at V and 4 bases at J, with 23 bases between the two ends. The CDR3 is CSASGGDRGAADTQYF. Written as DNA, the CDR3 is TGCAGTGCGTCCGGAGGAGATCGGGGAGCGGCAGATACGCAGTATTTT.

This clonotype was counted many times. The DNA of the CDR3 is TGCAGTGCTAGAGGCTACACCTTC. Translating gives CSARGYTF. The chain recombines TRBV20-1 with TRBJ1-2; D remains unclear. The germline V gene encodes CDR1 DFQATT and CDR2 SNEGSKA (reference sequence). The CDR3 loop spans 8 amino acids. V lost 1 base and J 9 bases, leaving 0 bases between the germline ends.

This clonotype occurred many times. Here the CDR3 DNA reads TGTGCCAGCAGTCCGACTTTAGACGGGAATGAGCAGTTCTTC. Its protein is CASSPTLDGNEQFF. The chain recombines TRBV27 with TRBJ2-1; D not certain. CDR1 and CDR2 (germline): MNHEY, SMNVEV (reference sequence). This CDR3 comprises 14 residues. Trimming took off 5 bases at V and 7 bases at J, with 15 bases between the two ends.

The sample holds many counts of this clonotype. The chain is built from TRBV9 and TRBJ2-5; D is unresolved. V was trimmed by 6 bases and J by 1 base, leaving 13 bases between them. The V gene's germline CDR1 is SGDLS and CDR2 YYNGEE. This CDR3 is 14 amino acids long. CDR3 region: CASNKGNSQETQYF. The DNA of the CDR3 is TGTGCCAGCAACAAAGGGAATTCCCAAGAGACCCAGTACTTC. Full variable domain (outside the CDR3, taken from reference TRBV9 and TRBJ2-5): DSGVTQTPKHLITATGQRVTLRCSPRSGDLSVYWYQQSLDQGLQFLIQYYNGEERAKGNILERFSAQQFPDLHSELNLSSLELGDSALYFCASNKGNSQETQYFGPGTRLLVL.

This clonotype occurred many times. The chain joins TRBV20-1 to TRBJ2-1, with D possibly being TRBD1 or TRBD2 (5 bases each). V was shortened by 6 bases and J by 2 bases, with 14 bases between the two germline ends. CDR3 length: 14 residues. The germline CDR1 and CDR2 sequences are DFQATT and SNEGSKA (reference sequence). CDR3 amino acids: CSANGRDPYNEQFF. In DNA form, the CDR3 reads TGCAGTGCCAACGGTAGGGACCCCTACAATGAGCAGTTCTTC.

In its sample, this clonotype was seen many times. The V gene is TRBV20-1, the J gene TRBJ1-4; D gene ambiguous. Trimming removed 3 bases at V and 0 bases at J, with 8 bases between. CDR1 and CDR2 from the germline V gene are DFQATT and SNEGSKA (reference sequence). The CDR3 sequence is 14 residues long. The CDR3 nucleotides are TGCAGTGCTAGTCCCACAGCAACTAATGAAAAACTGTTTTTT. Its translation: CSASPTATNEKLFF.

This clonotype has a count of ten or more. The CDR3 DNA follows: TGTGCCAGCAGTAGAGGGACCAATCAGCCCCAGCATTTT. Protein sequence: CASSRGTNQPQHF. The V call is TRBV6-6, the J call TRBJ1-5; D perhaps matches TRBD1 (5 bases). Germline V gene data show CDR1 as MNHNY and CDR2 as SVGAGI (reference sequence). The CDR3 consists of 13 residues. Trimming pared 5 bases from V and 3 bases from J, leaving 8 bases between.

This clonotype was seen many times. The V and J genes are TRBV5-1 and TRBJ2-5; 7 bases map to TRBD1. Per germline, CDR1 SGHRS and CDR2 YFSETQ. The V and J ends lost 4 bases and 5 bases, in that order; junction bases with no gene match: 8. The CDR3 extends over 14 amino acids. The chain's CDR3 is CASSQTGTEETQYF. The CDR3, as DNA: TGCGCCAGCAGCCAGACAGGGACGGAGGAGACCCAGTACTTC.

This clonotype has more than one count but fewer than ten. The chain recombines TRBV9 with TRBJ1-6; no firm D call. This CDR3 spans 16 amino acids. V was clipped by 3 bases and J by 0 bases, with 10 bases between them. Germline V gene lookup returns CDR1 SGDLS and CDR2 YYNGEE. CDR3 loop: CASSARPSSYNSPLHF. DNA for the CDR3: TGTGCCAGCAGCGCGAGACCGAGCTCCTATAATTCACCCCTCCACTTT.

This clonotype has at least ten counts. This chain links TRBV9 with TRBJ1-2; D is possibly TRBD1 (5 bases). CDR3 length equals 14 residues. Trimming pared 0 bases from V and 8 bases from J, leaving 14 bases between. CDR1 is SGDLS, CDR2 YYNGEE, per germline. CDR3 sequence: CASSVEGPSGGYTF. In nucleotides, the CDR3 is TGTGCCAGCAGCGTAGAGGGGCCCAGCGGGGGCTACACCTTC.

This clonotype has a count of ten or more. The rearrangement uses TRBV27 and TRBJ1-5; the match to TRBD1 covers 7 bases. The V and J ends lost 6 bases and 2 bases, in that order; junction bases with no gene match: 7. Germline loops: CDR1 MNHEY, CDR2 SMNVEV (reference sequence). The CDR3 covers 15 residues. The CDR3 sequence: CASSPRDSRNQPQHF. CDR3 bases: TGTGCCAGCAGCCCCCGGGACAGTCGCAATCAGCCCCAGCATTTT.